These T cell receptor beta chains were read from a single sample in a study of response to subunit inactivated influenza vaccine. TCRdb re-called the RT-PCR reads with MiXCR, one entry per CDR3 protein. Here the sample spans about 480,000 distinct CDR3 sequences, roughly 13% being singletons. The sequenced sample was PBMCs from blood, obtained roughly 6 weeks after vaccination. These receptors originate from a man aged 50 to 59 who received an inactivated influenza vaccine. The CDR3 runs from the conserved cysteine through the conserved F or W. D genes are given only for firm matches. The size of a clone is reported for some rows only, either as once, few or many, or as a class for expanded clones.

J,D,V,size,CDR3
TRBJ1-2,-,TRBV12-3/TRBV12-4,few,CASSLRGAGYTF
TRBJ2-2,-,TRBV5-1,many,CASGLRGANTGELFF
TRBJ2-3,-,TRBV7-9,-,CASTSPRDTQYF
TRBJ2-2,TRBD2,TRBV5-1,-,CASSLDAAGETGELFF
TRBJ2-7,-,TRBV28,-,CASMGQRGLSYEQYF
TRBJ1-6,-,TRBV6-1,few,CASANGQNSPLHF
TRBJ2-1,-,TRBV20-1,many,CSARDEVNEQFF
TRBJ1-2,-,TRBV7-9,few,CASSLYLSAGPYGYTF
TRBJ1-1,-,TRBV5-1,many,CASSLVQVASDINTEAFF
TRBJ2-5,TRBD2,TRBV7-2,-,CASSVTGLGQETQYF
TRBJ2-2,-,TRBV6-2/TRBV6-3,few,CASSPFRGSAGELFF
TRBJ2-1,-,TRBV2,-,CASRKLVTYNEQFF
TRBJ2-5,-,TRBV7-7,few,CASSSGGPSYQETQYF
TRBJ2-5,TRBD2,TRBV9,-,CASSVGLGLAASRETQYF
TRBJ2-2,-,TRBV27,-,CASSPKGRAEKNTGELFF
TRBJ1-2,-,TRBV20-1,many,CSARKTANYGYTF
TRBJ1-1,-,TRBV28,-,CASSLRGHRNTEAFF
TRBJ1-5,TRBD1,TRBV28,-,CASRTMGQATNQPQHF
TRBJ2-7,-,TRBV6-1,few,CASGLSPQGPYEQYF
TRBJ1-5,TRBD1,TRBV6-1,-,CASSEWGQGSNQPQHF
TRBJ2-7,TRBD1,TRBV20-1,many,CSAETGSSYEQYF
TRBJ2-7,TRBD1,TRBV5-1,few,CASSLGTANTYEQYF
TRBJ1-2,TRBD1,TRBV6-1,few,CASSGRDRVYGYTF
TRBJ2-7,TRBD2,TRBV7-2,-,CASSPWTSGSYEQYF
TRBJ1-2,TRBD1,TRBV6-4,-,CASSATGESAGYTF
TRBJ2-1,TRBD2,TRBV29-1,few,CSVLRTARAGGYNEQFF
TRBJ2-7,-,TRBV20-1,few,CSARVFAEGSYEQYF
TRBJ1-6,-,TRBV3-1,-,CASSQSLGAPSSYNSPLHF
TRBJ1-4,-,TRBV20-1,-,CSALGLLLTTNEKLFF
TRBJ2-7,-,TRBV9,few,CASSVDASGEGEQYF
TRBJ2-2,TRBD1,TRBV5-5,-,CASSLTQGAPGELFF
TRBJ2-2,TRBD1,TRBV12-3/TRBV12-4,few,CASSFRLPIQIGQGHTGELFF
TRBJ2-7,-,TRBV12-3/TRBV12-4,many,CASSRAYEQYF
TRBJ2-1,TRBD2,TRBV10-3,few,CAITSGGLAGNYEQFF
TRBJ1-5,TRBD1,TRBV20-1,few,CSASKGARLSLGNQPQHF
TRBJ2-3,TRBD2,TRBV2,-,CASRTGGALAGWDTQYF
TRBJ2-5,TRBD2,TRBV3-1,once,CASSLGAGGPTQYF
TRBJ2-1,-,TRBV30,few,CAWSEAGTRLNEQFF
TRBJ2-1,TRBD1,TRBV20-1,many,CSARGVGDSTYNEQFF
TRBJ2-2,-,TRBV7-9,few,CASSFKVAEPRTGELFF
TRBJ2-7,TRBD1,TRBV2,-,CASRATGTGYEQYF
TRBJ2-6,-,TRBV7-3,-,CASSPGHHSGANVLTF
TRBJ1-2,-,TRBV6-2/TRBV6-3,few,CASSPGARGPYGYTF
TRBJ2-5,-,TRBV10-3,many,CAITRDRQETQYF
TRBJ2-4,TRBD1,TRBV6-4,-,CASKGRGKDVKNIQYF
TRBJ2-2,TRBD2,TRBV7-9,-,CASRGPAGTGELFF
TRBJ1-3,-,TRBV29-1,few,CSVADGGNTIYF
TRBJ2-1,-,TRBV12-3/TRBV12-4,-,CASSLAHGSDNEQFF
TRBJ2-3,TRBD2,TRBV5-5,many,CASSYGTSGRDGDTQYF
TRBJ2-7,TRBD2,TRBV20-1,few,CSASEGLAGSSYEQYF
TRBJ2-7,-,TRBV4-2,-,CASSQDRDTRGPTYEQYF
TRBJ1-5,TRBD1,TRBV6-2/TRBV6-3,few,CASKNSQGQGYQPQHF
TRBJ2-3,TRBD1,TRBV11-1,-,CASRSPGQGGAVADTQYF
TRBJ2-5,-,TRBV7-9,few,CASSLMLETQYF
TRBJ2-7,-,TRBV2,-,CASSDSTPSYEQYF
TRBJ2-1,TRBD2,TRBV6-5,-,CASSYSQTSGRHNEQFF
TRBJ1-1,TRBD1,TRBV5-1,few,CASSLDNRGPNTEAFF
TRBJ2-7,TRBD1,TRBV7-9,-,CASSFPVTGHEQYF